The 32 T cell receptor beta chains below were found in one sample sequenced in a study of blood T cell repertoires in COVID-19. Assay used: immunoSEQ multiplex PCR; TCRdb lists only in-frame clones, some missing. There are around 53,000 clones in the sample; approximately 87% occur only once, and 4% lies in the top ten. The sequencing input was peripheral blood. Receptors were obtained from a man aged 45-65 years with acute or convalescent COVID-19.

CDR3 loop: CASRTDSNFHGYTF. CDR3 coding DNA: TGTGCCAGCAGGACGGACAGCAATTTTCATGGCTACACCTTC. J is TRBJ1-2 and V is TRBV6-5; D is perhaps TRBD1 (6 bases). This CDR3 is built from 14 residues. V was cut by 6 bases and J by 6 bases, with 17 bases left in between. Germline loops: CDR1 MNHEY, CDR2 SVGAGI.

The chain has TRBV6-4 and TRBJ1-1; D possibly corresponds to TRBD1 (5 bases). The CDR3 totals 14 residues. The V gene lost 0 bases and the J gene lost 1 base, with 6 bases spanning the gap. Germline CDR1 MRHNA, CDR2 SNTAGT. CDR3 sequence (DNA): TGTGCCAGCAGTGACTCAGACAGGAACACTGAAGCTTTCTTT. Amino acid sequence: CASSDSDRNTEAFF.

This clone was counted a single time. The chain joins TRBV5-4 to TRBJ2-1, with 11 positions matching TRBD2. V dropped 3 bases and J dropped 8; count of bases not matched to a gene: 22. The CDR3 totals 20 residues. The V gene's germline CDR1 is SGHNT and CDR2 YYREEE (reference sequence). CDR3 nucleotide sequence: TGTGCCAGCAGCTGGCCCAGGGACAGGGTACTAGCGGGAGTCCCCGATGAGCAGTTCTTC. Protein product: CASSWPRDRVLAGVPDEQFF.

The J gene is TRBJ1-2, the V gene TRBV19; TRBD1 agrees at 7 bases. Per the germline V gene, CDR1 is LNHDA and CDR2 is SQIVND (reference sequence). The V segment lost 3 bases and the J segment 4 bases; nucleotides outside the gene matches: 2. This CDR3 region has 13 residues. The CDR3 loop is CASSMTGPYGYTF. The CDR3, as DNA: TGTGCCAGTAGTATGACAGGGCCCTATGGCTACACCTTC.

The chain links TRBV19 to TRBJ1-3, with a tentative D call TRBD1 (5 bases). This CDR3 has 17 residues. Germline values: CDR1 LNHDA, CDR2 SQIVND (reference sequence). Trimming cost V 0 bases and J 0 bases, with 12 bases left between them. This chain's CDR3 is CASSIDPTVVSGNTIYF. The CDR3 DNA is TGTGCCAGTAGTATAGATCCGACAGTAGTCTCTGGAAACACCATATATTTT.

V is TRBV7-9 and J is TRBJ2-2; D possibly corresponds to TRBD2 (6 bases). The CDR3 length is 15 residues. Between the trimmed V and J ends, which lost 8 bases and 5 bases, there was a span of 18 bases. CDR1 is SEHNR and CDR2 is FQNEAQ in the germline V gene (reference sequence). DNA for the CDR3: TGTGCCAGCGGCAAATCGACTAGTGGTACCGGGGAGCTGTTTTTT. It codes for CASGKSTSGTGELFF.

The chain is built from TRBV20-1 and TRBJ2-1; D might be TRBD2 (5 bases). Germline assignment: CDR1 DFQATT and CDR2 SNEGSKA (reference sequence). Trimming shortened V by 5 bases and J by 5 bases, and 7 bases separated the two germline ends. CDR3 length equals 11 residues. The CDR3 coding sequence is TGCAGTGCTCGGACTGACAATGAGCAGTTCTTC. It specifies CSARTDNEQFF.

The rearrangement uses TRBV7-3 and TRBJ1-6, with TRBD1 as a possible D gene (6 bases). Trimming cost V 4 bases and J 6 bases, with 10 bases left between them. This CDR3 contains 14 residues. Germline V lookup: CDR1 SGHTA, CDR2 FQGTGA. Written as DNA, the CDR3 is TGTGCCAGCAGCTCCCAGGGGCTTAATTCACCCCTCCACTTT. It is translated as CASSSQGLNSPLHF.

The V call is TRBV6-5, the J call TRBJ2-3; D ambiguous. Germline V gives CDR1 MNHEY, CDR2 SVGAGI. The CDR3 runs to 16 residues. The V gene lost 4 bases and the J gene lost 4 bases, with 18 bases spanning the gap. Here the CDR3 reads CASSFTTGNGPDTQYF. In nucleotides, the CDR3 is TGTGCCAGCAGTTTTACGACTGGAAATGGCCCAGATACGCAGTATTTT.

The chain has TRBV7-9 and TRBJ1-2, with a weak D call TRBD1 (5 bases). This CDR3 contains 13 residues. CDR1 is SEHNR, CDR2 FQNEAQ, per germline (reference sequence). Trimming left V 1 base short and J 7 bases short, with 10 bases between. The CDR3 is CASSLEGAGGYTF. The CDR3 coding sequence is TGTGCCAGCAGCTTAGAAGGGGCTGGTGGCTACACCTTC.

The gene calls are TRBV19 and TRBJ2-4; D remains unclear. Germline values: CDR1 LNHDA, CDR2 SQIVND (reference sequence). V lost 8 bases and J lost 3, with 8 bases in between. The CDR3 has 12 residues. The CDR3 region has the DNA TGTGCCAGTGAGTCTGGCAAAAACATTCAGTACTTC. Translated: CASESGKNIQYF.

This chain links TRBV4-1 with TRBJ2-5; 8 positions agree with TRBD2. CDR1 and CDR2 from the germline V gene are MGHRA and YSYEKL. V trimming: 1 base; J trimming: 2 bases; junction bases outside the gene matches: 6. The CDR3 is made up of 16 amino acids. CDR3 in amino acids: CASSQGPRGGQETQYF. The CDR3 region has the DNA TGCGCCAGCAGCCAAGGCCCCCGGGGGGGACAAGAGACCCAGTACTTC.

The CDR3 region is CASSYGSGTGNQPQHF. In DNA form, the CDR3 reads TGTGCCAGCAGTTACGGGTCAGGGACAGGCAATCAGCCCCAGCATTTT. V is TRBV6-5 and J is TRBJ1-5; 7 bases map to TRBD1. Germline CDR1 reads MNHEY; CDR2 reads SVGAGI. Losses at the gene ends were 2 bases for V and 2 bases for J; bases not matched to a gene: 6. The CDR3 has 16 amino acids.

The chain has TRBV7-2 and TRBJ2-1; 7 positions agree with TRBD2. The CDR3 spans 12 residues. J was trimmed by 15 bases and V by 1 base; bases with no gene match: 6. In germline, CDR1 is SGHTA, CDR2 FQGNSA. In DNA form, the CDR3 reads TGTGCCAGCAGCTTAGGTGGGAGGGCCTTGTTCTTC. Encoded protein: CASSLGGRALFF. Filled out from reference TRBV7-2 and TRBJ2-1, the complete variable domain reads GAGVSQSPSNKVTEKGKDVELRCDPISGHTALYWYRQSLGQGLEFLIYFQGNSAPDKSGLPSDRFSAERTGGSVSTLTIQRTQQEDSAVYLCASSLGGRALFFGPGTRLTVL.

The chain uses TRBV6-1 and TRBJ2-7; 9 bases map to TRBD1. This CDR3 is 15 amino acids long. V lost 2 bases to trimming and J lost 2 bases; unmatched junction nucleotides: 4. Germline assignment: CDR1 MNHNS and CDR2 SASEGT. CDR3 sequence (DNA): TGTGCCAGCAGTGAACGACAGGGGGGCCCCTACGAGCAGTACTTC. It codes for CASSERQGGPYEQYF.

The V and J genes are TRBV19 and TRBJ2-5; 8 bases match TRBD1. The germline gives CDR1 LNHDA, CDR2 SQIVND (reference sequence). CDR3 length equals 16 residues. V trimming: 3 bases; J trimming: 5 bases; junction bases outside the gene matches: 11. The CDR3 reads CASSILIRTGLETQYF. DNA of the CDR3: TGTGCCAGTAGTATTCTCATAAGGACAGGGCTGGAGACCCAGTACTTC.

The DNA of the CDR3 is TGTGCCACCAGCAGAGACAGGGTCAGGTCCTACGAGCAGTACTTC. This sequence encodes CATSRDRVRSYEQYF. The gene calls are TRBV15 and TRBJ2-7; maybe TRBD1 (5 bases). Trimming cost V 0 bases and J 1 base, with 10 bases left between them. CDR3 length: 15 amino acids. Germline assignment: CDR1 LNHNV and CDR2 YYDKDF (reference sequence).

This clone was counted between two and nine times. V is TRBV20-1 and J is TRBJ1-2, with D perhaps matching TRBD1 (5 bases). Trimming removed 3 bases from V and 14 bases from J, with 13 bases in between. This CDR3 has 10 amino acids. Germline V CDR1 and CDR2: DFQATT, SNEGSKA (reference sequence). CDR3 coding DNA: TGCAGTGCTAGTGGCAGGGCGGGGACCTTC. This translates into CSASGRAGTF.

The chain couples TRBV13 to TRBJ2-7; 9 bases line up with TRBD1. The germline CDR1 and CDR2 sequences are PRHDT and FYEKMQ (reference sequence). This CDR3 region has 14 residues. V lost 5 bases, J lost 3 bases, and 5 bases stayed unmatched. The CDR3 DNA reads as TGTGCCAGCAGCCCCGGGACAGGGTTCTACGAGCAGTACTTC. Its translation: CASSPGTGFYEQYF.

V and J are TRBV2 and TRBJ1-5; 9 bases agree with TRBD1. Germline CDR1 reads SNHLY; CDR2 reads FYNNEI. The CDR3 length is 14 residues. The V segment lost 7 bases and the J segment 7 bases; nucleotides outside the gene matches: 8. The CDR3 DNA is TGTGCCAGCACCCCGGGACAGGGAAACCAGCCCCAGCATTTT. It encodes CASTPGQGNQPQHF.

The chain recombines TRBV12-3 or TRBV12-4 with TRBJ2-1; D remains unclear. This CDR3 is built from 12 residues. Trimming left V 3 bases short and J 7 bases short, with 7 bases between. CDR3 region: CASSFIGNEQFF. The CDR3, as DNA: TGTGCCAGCAGTTTTATCGGGAATGAGCAGTTCTTC.

This clone was counted between two and nine times. This chain uses TRBV19 with TRBJ1-2; D is ambiguous. CDR3 length equals 15 residues. Germline V CDR1 and CDR2: LNHDA, SQIVND (reference sequence). Trimming removed 3 bases from V and 7 bases from J, with 18 bases in between. CDR3: CASSMVRSLGAGYTF. The CDR3 DNA follows: TGTGCCAGTAGTATGGTGCGGTCCTTAGGCGCTGGCTACACCTTC.

This clone has just one count. The rearrangement links TRBV6-5 to TRBJ1-4, with unresolved D. Germline V gives CDR1 MNHEY, CDR2 SVGAGI. This CDR3 has 14 residues. With 8 bases removed from V and 7 bases from J, the gap between germline ends came to 17 bases. The CDR3 region is CASSIAGRTEKLFF. The CDR3 DNA is TGTGCCAGCTCTATCGCGGGTCGTACTGAAAAACTGTTTTTT.

V gene TRBV6-1 combines with J gene TRBJ1-5; possibly TRBD1 for D (5 bases). The V gene lost 2 bases and the J gene lost 4 bases, with 12 bases spanning the gap. The CDR3 consists of 15 residues. The germline gives CDR1 MNHNS, CDR2 SASEGT. CDR3 DNA: TGTGCCAGCAGTGAAATAGGGGCAGCAAATCAGCCCCAGCATTTT. This encodes CASSEIGAANQPQHF.

The J gene is TRBJ2-1, the V gene TRBV7-3; 7 nucleotides match TRBD2. CDR3 size: 13 residues. V lost 7 bases and J lost 5; bases outside the gene matches: 5. Germline V gene lookup returns CDR1 SGHTA and CDR2 FQGTGA. The CDR3 reads CASTAGIHNEQFF. In DNA, the CDR3 is TGTGCCAGCACAGCGGGAATCCACAATGAGCAGTTCTTC.

The chain uses TRBV7-8 and TRBJ2-5; 7 nucleotides align to TRBD2. This CDR3 is built from 14 residues. V was clipped by 1 base and J by 5 bases; unmatched bases: 4. Germline CDR1 SGHVS, CDR2 FQNEAQ. The CDR3: CASSLGLATETQYF. The CDR3 region has the DNA TGTGCCAGCAGCTTAGGACTAGCTACCGAGACCCAGTACTTC.

The chain has TRBV10-3 and TRBJ1-6; no reliable D call. The CDR3 has 14 amino acids. The V and J ends lost 6 bases and 5 bases respectively, with 11 bases between them. The germline V gene encodes CDR1 ENHRY and CDR2 SYGVKD. CDR3 nucleotides: TGTGCCATCAGGGAGACCGGGGATAATTCACCCCTCCACTTT. It encodes CAIRETGDNSPLHF.

The rearrangement links TRBV4-1 to TRBJ2-7; no clear D gene. Germline lookup yields CDR1 MGHRA and CDR2 YSYEKL. The CDR3 covers 12 residues. V was shortened by 1 base and J by 5 bases, with 6 bases between the two germline ends. The CDR3 DNA reads as TGCGCCAGCAGCCAAGGGGCTAACGAGCAGTACTTC. Protein product: CASSQGANEQYF.

This clone was seen more than once but under ten times. The chain has TRBV5-1 and TRBJ2-3; no reliable D call. In germline, CDR1 is SGHRS, CDR2 YFSETQ. The CDR3 runs to 14 residues. Trimming pared 0 bases from V and 6 bases from J, leaving 11 bases between. CDR3 in DNA: TGCGCCAGCAGCTTGGCTGCAGGCAGGGATACGCAGTATTTT. Translation gives CASSLAAGRDTQYF.

This clone was found once. The chain is built from TRBV5-1 and TRBJ2-5, with TRBD2 as a possible D gene (6 bases). Between the trimmed V and J ends, which lost 0 bases and 7 bases, there was a span of 13 bases. This CDR3 spans 14 amino acids. CDR1 SGHRS and CDR2 YFSETQ come from the germline V gene. In nucleotides, the CDR3 is TGCGCCAGCAGCTTGGAGGGCGGGATGAGGACCCAGTACTTC. This gives the protein CASSLEGGMRTQYF.

The rearrangement uses TRBV6-5 and TRBJ1-2; D perhaps matches TRBD1 (5 bases). The CDR3 covers 11 residues. Germline-derived CDR1 and CDR2 are MNHEY and SVGAGI. Trimming removed 7 bases at V and 8 bases at J, with 11 bases between. The CDR3 is CASKAGNGYTF. In DNA, the CDR3 is TGTGCCAGCAAAGCAGGGAACGGCTACACCTTC.

This chain links TRBV7-2 with TRBJ2-7; TRBD2 matches at 7 bases. The V gene end was trimmed by 2 bases and the J gene end by 4 bases; junction bases not matched to a gene: 11. This CDR3 has 16 amino acids. The germline gives CDR1 SGHTA, CDR2 FQGNSA. The CDR3 nucleotides read TGTGCCAGCAGCTTAAGCGGGATCTCTATTGTTTACGAGCAGTACTTC. This gives the protein CASSLSGISIVYEQYF.